The clone carrying this T cell receptor (beta chain) was detected only a few times. The antigen is unknown. These data are taken from a study of T cells after yellow fever vaccination. UMIs were added to TCR cDNA along with a universal primer site when it was made by 5'RACE template switching. Each CDR3 protein is one row after TCRdb ran MiXCR on the 5' RACE reads. The sample consists of about 550,000 distinct CDR3 sequences, over 15% of them appearing once. The CDR3 runs 13 residues. Trimming took off 7 bases at V and 5 bases at J, with 17 bases between the two ends. Germline V gene data show CDR1 as SQVTM and CDR2 as ANQGSEA. General study points: Post-booster reappearance was seen for most primary-vaccination clones (nearly 97% CD4, about 88% CD8). Of the clonotypes, a small share occurred in both CD4 and CD8 compartments.

The sample consisted of PBMCs, taken 15 days after the yellow fever booster vaccination. The chain couples TRBV29-1 to TRBJ2-5; TRBD2 might be the D (5 bases). This TCR came from a man in his thirties or forties who received the YFV17D yellow fever vaccine. The CDR3 region is CSAGVESVETQYF. CDR3 coding DNA: TGCAGCGCCGGGGTGGAGTCGGTGGAGACCCAGTACTTC. The whole variable domain, remainder taken from reference TRBV29-1 and TRBJ2-5, is SAVISQKPSRDICQRGTSLTIQCQVDSQVTMMFWYRQQPGQSLTLIATANQGSEATYESGFVIDKFPISRPNLTFSTLTVSNMSPEDSSIYLCSAGVESVETQYFGPGTRLLVL.